Listed here are 18 T cell receptor beta chains from one sample, sequenced in a study of blood T cell repertoires in COVID-19. The assay was immunoSEQ multiplex PCR, and TCRdb's table has in-frame clones only and misses some. The sample holds around 70,000 clones, roughly 87% seen once. The sample taken for sequencing was peripheral blood. These receptor sequences come from a man older than 75 with acute or convalescent COVID-19.

V usage is TRBV9 and J usage is TRBJ2-3; 7 bases agree with TRBD1. CDR1 and CDR2 (germline): SGDLS, YYNGEE. V shed 4 bases and J 6 bases; nucleotides not matched to a gene: 8. This CDR3 spans 14 amino acids. The chain's CDR3 is CASSPRTGGDTQYF. CDR3 DNA sequence: TGTGCCAGCAGCCCTCGGACAGGCGGGGATACGCAGTATTTT.

Details on this clone: The same CDR3 can be traced to other DNA sequences in this sample. This rearrangement joins TRBV5-1 to TRBJ2-7; 9 nucleotides agree with TRBD2. V shed 0 bases and J 2 bases; nucleotides not matched to a gene: 3. Germline CDR1 reads SGHRS; CDR2 reads YFSETQ. The CDR3 spans 15 residues. The CDR3 here is CASSLGAGGPYEQYF. CDR3 nucleotides: TGCGCCAGCAGCTTGGGAGCGGGAGGACCCTACGAGCAGTACTTC.

Concerning this clone itself: The germline gene is not matched at one end of the junction; a read error may be the cause. This same CDR3 is encoded by further DNA sequences in the sample. V gene TRBV10-3 combines with J gene TRBJ1-6; 10 bases align to TRBD1. Germline V lookup: CDR1 ENHRY, CDR2 SYGVKD. CDR3 length equals 15 residues. Written as DNA, the CDR3 is TGTGCTATCAGTCCCGGACAGGGGGTCAATTCACCCCTCCACTTT. Translation: CAISPGQGVNSPLHF.

This clone was seen once. This chain links TRBV2 with TRBJ2-2; 7 bases align to TRBD1. After removal of 6 bases from V and 1 base from J, the junction contained 5 bases not matched to a gene. Germline V gives CDR1 SNHLY, CDR2 FYNNEI. CDR3 size: 15 residues. The CDR3 here is CASRRNRGNTGELFF. DNA of the CDR3: TGTGCCAGCAGAAGGAACAGGGGGAACACCGGGGAGCTGTTTTTT.

V and J are TRBV18 and TRBJ1-1, with D possibly TRBD1 on 6 matching bases. The CDR3 is 13 amino acids. Trimming removed 2 bases from V and 4 bases from J, with 8 bases in between. Germline V gene data show CDR1 as KGHSH and CDR2 as LQKENI. Here the CDR3 reads CASSPAGATEAFF. The CDR3 region has the DNA TGTGCCAGCTCACCAGCAGGGGCCACTGAAGCTTTCTTT.

This chain joins TRBV2 and TRBJ1-5, with a weak D call TRBD1 (5 bases). Trimming took 4 bases from V and 3 from J, leaving 16 bases between them. Germline CDR1 SNHLY, CDR2 FYNNEI. The CDR3 spans 16 residues. CDR3 amino acids: CASSVGGDRANQPQHF. The CDR3 region has the DNA TGTGCCAGCAGTGTTGGAGGGGATAGGGCCAATCAGCCCCAGCATTTT. The complete variable domain, with remaining parts taken from reference TRBV2 and TRBJ1-5, reads EPEVTQTPSHQVTQMGQEVILRCVPISNHLYFYWYRQILGQKVEFLVSFYNNEISEKSEIFDDQFSVERPDGSNFTLKIRSTKLEDSAMYFCASSVGGDRANQPQHFGDGTRLSIL.

The chain combines TRBV11-2 with TRBJ2-1, with 10 nucleotides matching TRBD1. Germline CDR1 SGHAT, CDR2 FQNNGV. After removal of 5 bases from V and 7 bases from J, the junction contained 14 bases not matched to a gene. The CDR3 runs to 17 residues. CDR3 loop: CASSAASGTGAGNEQFF. DNA for the CDR3: TGTGCCAGCAGCGCCGCCTCCGGGACAGGGGCAGGGAATGAGCAGTTCTTC.

The V and J genes are TRBV7-9 and TRBJ2-7; possibly TRBD2 for D (6 bases). This CDR3 has 15 amino acids. Germline values: CDR1 SEHNR, CDR2 FQNEAQ (reference sequence). V was pared by 1 base and J by 5 bases, with 15 bases between. CDR3 loop: CASSLGSGDTHEQYF. For the CDR3, the DNA is TGTGCCAGCAGCTTAGGTTCGGGAGACACCCACGAGCAGTACTTC.

This clone appeared once. The V call is TRBV5-4, the J call TRBJ2-7; no reliable D call. The germline V and J ends were trimmed by 0 bases and 0 bases, with 13 bases remaining between them. Germline CDR1 is SGHNT and CDR2 is YYREEE (reference sequence). CDR3 length: 16 residues. The CDR3 region has the DNA TGTGCCAGCAGCTTGGGAGGTGCCTATAGCTCCTACGAGCAGTACTTC. Amino acids: CASSLGGAYSSYEQYF. The full variable domain, completed using reference TRBV5-4 and TRBJ2-7, is ETGVTQSPTHLIKTRGQQVTLRCSSQSGHNTVSWYQQALGQGPQFIFQYYREEENGRGNFPPRFSGLQFPNYSSELNVNALELDDSALYLCASSLGGAYSSYEQYFGPGTRLTVT.

This chain links TRBV2 with TRBJ1-2; D is ambiguous. V lost 6 bases, J lost 8 bases, and 13 bases lay in between. The CDR3 consists of 12 residues. Germline values: CDR1 SNHLY, CDR2 FYNNEI. DNA for the CDR3: TGTGCCAGCAGCCCCGTGCTAATGGGCTACACCTTC. This encodes CASSPVLMGYTF.

This chain connects TRBV30 to TRBJ1-5; 7 bases agree with TRBD1. This CDR3 is 14 amino acids long. Germline values: CDR1 GTSNPN, CDR2 SVGIG (reference sequence). The V segment lost 2 bases and the J segment 2 bases; nucleotides outside the gene matches: 3. The CDR3, as DNA: TGTGCCTGGAGTCGTGGACAGGGCAATCAGCCCCAGCATTTT. Translated: CAWSRGQGNQPQHF.

This chain uses TRBV29-1 with TRBJ2-4; 9 nucleotides match TRBD1. Germline V CDR1 and CDR2: SQVTM, ANQGSEA. V trimming: 6 bases; J trimming: 7 bases; junction bases outside the gene matches: 10. The CDR3 has 14 amino acids. CDR3 DNA sequence: TGCAGCGTGATGGAGACAGGGGGTGGGAACATTCAGTACTTC. It translates to CSVMETGGGNIQYF.

The J gene is TRBJ2-2, the V gene TRBV3-1 (or the pseudogene TRBV3-2); weak D call: TRBD2 (5 bases). The CDR3 runs 13 residues. Germline assignment: CDR1 LGHDT and CDR2 YNNKEL (reference sequence). Trimming pared 2 bases from V and 7 bases from J, leaving 8 bases between. CDR3 in amino acids: CASSQIAGGELFF. CDR3 DNA sequence: TGTGCCAGCAGCCAAATCGCGGGCGGGGAGCTGTTTTTT.

This chain joins TRBV5-1 and TRBJ1-2; the D gene is possibly TRBD1 (6 bases). V dropped 0 bases and J dropped 4 bases, with 10 bases sitting between them. This CDR3 has 14 amino acids. From germline, CDR1 is SGHRS and CDR2 YFSETQ. CDR3 sequence (DNA): TGCGCCAGCAGCTTGGACGGGGGGCTCTATGGCTACACCTTC. It codes for CASSLDGGLYGYTF. Supplemented by reference TRBV5-1 and TRBJ1-2, the full variable domain reads KAGVTQTPRYLIKTRGQQVTLSCSPISGHRSVSWYQQTPGQGLQFLFEYFSETQRNKGNFPGRFSGRQFSNSRSEMNVSTLELGDSALYLCASSLDGGLYGYTFGSGTRLTVV.

This sequence joins TRBV6-8 and TRBJ1-2; D unclear. The V gene's germline CDR1 is MNHGY and CDR2 SAAAGT. CDR3 size: 16 residues. V gave up 7 bases and J gave up 4 bases, with 22 bases separating them. The CDR3 here is CASILRAGGGVYGYTF. Here the CDR3 DNA reads TGTGCCAGCATCTTACGGGCGGGAGGCGGGGTCTATGGCTACACCTTC.

The chain combines TRBV7-3 with TRBJ1-3; TRBD1 matches at 8 bases. The J segment lost 4 bases and the V segment lost 7 bases, leaving 15 bases of the junction unmatched. The CDR3 loop spans 17 amino acids. In germline, CDR1 is SGHTA, CDR2 FQGTGA. CDR3 protein: CASNPGRQGARGNTIYF. Here the CDR3 DNA reads TGTGCCAGCAATCCAGGGAGGCAGGGGGCGCGAGGAAACACCATATATTTT.

The chain carries TRBV5-1 and TRBJ2-1; TRBD2 matches 7 bases. V trimming: 0 bases; J trimming: 4 bases; junction bases outside the gene matches: 10. This CDR3 is built from 17 residues. Germline values: CDR1 SGHRS, CDR2 YFSETQ. Here the CDR3 reads CASSLAIGRGMYNEQFF. As DNA, the CDR3 is TGCGCCAGCAGCTTGGCCATTGGGCGGGGGATGTACAATGAGCAGTTCTTC. The whole variable domain, filled in from reference TRBV5-1 and TRBJ2-1, reads KAGVTQTPRYLIKTRGQQVTLSCSPISGHRSVSWYQQTPGQGLQFLFEYFSETQRNKGNFPGRFSGRQFSNSRSEMNVSTLELGDSALYLCASSLAIGRGMYNEQFFGPGTRLTVL.

The chain couples TRBV2 to TRBJ2-5; 13 bases map to TRBD2. Germline V CDR1 and CDR2: SNHLY, FYNNEI. CDR3 length equals 15 residues. Losses at the gene ends were 6 bases for V and 5 bases for J; bases not matched to a gene: 6. The chain's CDR3 is CASSTSGGAWETQYF. The CDR3 region has the DNA TGTGCCAGCAGCACTAGCGGGGGGGCCTGGGAGACCCAGTACTTC.